This is a list of T cell receptor beta chains from one sample in a study of blood T cell repertoires in COVID-19. Sequencing used immunoSEQ multiplex PCR; TCRdb keeps in-frame clones, though not all of them. The data contain about 100,000 clones, approximately 86% of them seen just once; the ten biggest clones take up approximately 5%. The sample was peripheral blood. These receptors all come from a human donor in a cohort sampled during active COVID-19. Both conserved end residues are part of each CDR3. The D gene is left open where the match is weak. Rows give clone size only sometimes, using once, few, many, or a class for an expanded clone.

D gene: TRBD1; V gene: TRBV27; J gene: TRBJ2-7; CDR3 length: 19; clone size: -; CDR3 protein: CASSLRGGTGGIRGREQYF; CDR3 DNA: TGTGCCAGCAGTTTAAGAGGGGGGACAGGTGGGATACGTGGGCGGGAGCAGTACTTC
D gene: -; V gene: TRBV6-5; J gene: TRBJ1-6; CDR3 length: 15; clone size: -; CDR3 protein: CASSPRQVIGSPLHF; CDR3 DNA: TGTGCCAGCAGCCCCCGACAGGTCATTGGTTCACCCCTCCACTTT
D gene: -; V gene: TRBV5-1; J gene: TRBJ2-5; CDR3 length: 16; clone size: -; CDR3 protein: CASSFLARTGRETQYF; CDR3 DNA: TGCGCCAGCAGCTTTCTAGCGCGAACCGGGCGGGAGACCCAGTACTTC
D gene: TRBD1; V gene: TRBV15; J gene: TRBJ1-4; CDR3 length: 14; clone size: many; CDR3 protein: CATSRGTGEEKLFF; CDR3 DNA: TGTGCCACCAGCAGAGGTACAGGGGAAGAAAAACTGTTTTTT
D gene: -; V gene: TRBV5-6; J gene: TRBJ2-7; CDR3 length: 15; clone size: once; CDR3 protein: CASSLVVVRDYEQYF; CDR3 DNA: TGTGCCAGCAGCTTGGTAGTCGTCAGGGACTACGAGCAGTACTTC
D gene: -; V gene: TRBV2; J gene: TRBJ2-2; CDR3 length: 16; clone size: -; CDR3 protein: CASSVVTTYNTGELFF; CDR3 DNA: TGTGCCAGCAGTGTCGTGACTACATATAACACCGGGGAGCTGTTTTTT
D gene: TRBD2; V gene: TRBV6-1; J gene: TRBJ2-2; CDR3 length: 20; clone size: medium-sized; CDR3 protein: CASSVSFARAGGGNTGELFF; CDR3 DNA: TGTGCCAGCAGTGTGTCCTTTGCGAGGGCGGGAGGAGGCAACACCGGGGAGCTGTTTTTT
D gene: -; V gene: TRBV30; J gene: TRBJ2-7; CDR3 length: 11; clone size: -; CDR3 protein: CALGQTGEQYF; CDR3 DNA: TGTGCCCTTGGACAGACTGGCGAGCAGTACTTC
D gene: TRBD2; V gene: TRBV4-3; J gene: TRBJ2-1; CDR3 length: 16; clone size: -; CDR3 protein: CASSQDSSGTDNEQFF; CDR3 DNA: TGCGCCAGCAGCCAAGATTCTAGCGGGACGGACAATGAGCAGTTCTTC
D gene: -; V gene: TRBV7-8; J gene: TRBJ2-5; CDR3 length: 14; clone size: -; CDR3 protein: CASSLGSIQETQYF; CDR3 DNA: TGTGCCAGCAGCTTAGGTTCTATACAAGAGACCCAGTACTTC